This T cell receptor beta chain is drawn from a study of CD8 T cells in Susac syndrome. Turning to the study itself: Of the sequenced Susac syndrome patients, over 5 had active disease and about 8 were in remission.

After extraction with the RNeasy kit, about 0.45 to 1 ug of the RNA was reverse transcribed using random hexamers. With immunoSEQ multiplex PCR, TCR beta CDR3 was amplified across 54 Vbeta and 13 Jbeta. MiXCR, applied by TCRdb to the immunoSEQ multiplex PCR reads, yields one record per CDR3 protein. Of more than 200,000 distinct CDR3 sequences listed, about 95% are singletons. Between the trimmed V and J ends, which lost 3 bases and 8 bases, there was a span of 13 bases. The CDR3 sequence is 13 residues long. Per the germline V gene, CDR1 is KGHSH and CDR2 is LQKENI. CD8+ and CD4+ blood T cells underwent TCR beta sequencing. Patients with Susac syndrome met diagnostic criteria defined recently for definite or probable disease.

The source of this sequence is a human donor with Susac syndrome. The chain recombines TRBV18 with TRBJ1-2; no clear D gene. Sequences were obtained from CD4+ T cells from PBMCs. In DNA form, the CDR3 reads TGTGCCAGCTCACCCCTCAGCCGGGAAGGCTACACCTTC. Its translation is CASSPLSREGYTF.